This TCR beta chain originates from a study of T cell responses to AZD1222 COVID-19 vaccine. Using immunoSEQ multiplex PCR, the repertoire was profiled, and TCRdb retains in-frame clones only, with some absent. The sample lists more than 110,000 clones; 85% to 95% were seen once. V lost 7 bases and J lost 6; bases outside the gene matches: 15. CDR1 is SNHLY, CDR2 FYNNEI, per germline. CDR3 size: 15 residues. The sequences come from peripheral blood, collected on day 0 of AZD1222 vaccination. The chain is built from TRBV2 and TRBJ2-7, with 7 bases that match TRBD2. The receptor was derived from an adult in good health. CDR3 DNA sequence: TGTGCCAGCACCCGCCCCGTTGGGGGGGGTCTCGAGCAGTACTTC. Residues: CASTRPVGGGLEQYF.